This T cell receptor (beta chain) was recovered during a study of cytomegalovirus exposure and HLA in healthy donors. Background on the study: In terms of ancestry, the Caucasian-associated cluster contained roughly 81% of the approximately 400 genotyped donors. Broader study findings: Researchers reported in a later analysis that a missense DCLRE1C variant was tied to TCR beta V- and J-gene trimming. Cytomegalovirus-associated status was assigned to roughly 160 TCR beta chains.

The PCR employed 60 Vbeta primers together with 13 Jbeta primers. Some clones are missing from TCRdb's copy, which holds only in-frame ones; the method was immunoSEQ multiplex PCR. The sample lists fewer than 200,000 clones, roughly 80% occurring once. Of note for this clone: The antigen is undetermined.

This sequence was found in a male donor in good health and CMV-seronegative. The sequencing input was PBMCs.

CDR3 sequence reads: CASSEQGYNYGYTF. CDR3 DNA sequence: TGTGCCAGTAGTGAGCAGGGATACAACTATGGCTACACCTTC. The J gene is TRBJ1-2, the V gene TRBV19; D is perhaps TRBD1 (5 bases). Germline V gene data show CDR1 as LNHDA and CDR2 as SQIVND (reference sequence). Between the trimmed V and J ends, which lost 5 bases and 2 bases, there was a span of 12 bases. The CDR3 has 14 residues.